This TCR beta chain was obtained from a study of T-cell memory formation after mild COVID-19. Whole-study context: TCR clusters showed largely donor specificity. Findings of the study overall: Among contracting clones, CD4+ were mainly CM/EM and CD8+ enriched in EMRA. Nothing confirmed that second-wave clones peaking on day 37 were specific for SARS-CoV-2.

With constant-segment primers, 5'RACE yielded cDNA libraries of TCR alpha and TCR beta that carried sample barcodes and UMIs. TCRdb analysed the 5' RACE reads with MiXCR anew, one entry per CDR3 protein. Of approximately 300,000 distinct CDR3 sequences in the sample, about a sixth were seen once. This clonotype appeared many times. As yet, its antigen is unknown. From germline, CDR1 is SGHNT and CDR2 YYREEE (reference sequence). V lost 4 bases, J lost 0 bases, and 12 bases lay in between. The CDR3 extends over 15 amino acids. V gene TRBV5-4 combines with J gene TRBJ2-3; TRBD1 is a possible D gene (6 bases). Material for sequencing was PBMCs or a T cell subset sorted from them (not recorded which). The sequence came from a man aged 18 to 29 who had mild COVID-19 (a few samples of this study predate the infection). Cell type and time point are not known. The CDR3 sequence: CASSRDTTSTDTQYF. CDR3 coding DNA: TGTGCCAGCAGCCGGGACACAACTAGCACAGATACGCAGTATTTT.